Shown below are 29 T cell receptor beta chains from a single sample sequenced in a study of cytomegalovirus exposure and HLA in healthy donors. In the PCR, 60 Vbeta and 13 Jbeta primers were used. The method was immunoSEQ multiplex PCR; TCRdb's version includes in-frame clones alone and lacks a portion of them. The sample contains around 120,000 clones, roughly 65% of which appear only once. Sequenced sample: PBMCs. These receptors all stem from a middle-aged man in good health and CMV-seropositive.

The V call is TRBV13, the J call TRBJ2-7, with 7 bases fitting TRBD1. The ends lost 4 bases at V and 2 bases at J; junction bases unmatched: 11. CDR1 and CDR2 (germline): PRHDT, FYEKMQ (reference sequence). The CDR3 length is 16 residues. This chain's CDR3 is CASSYRGGSAAYEQYF. In DNA, the CDR3 is TGTGCCAGCAGCTACCGAGGGGGCTCAGCTGCCTACGAGCAGTACTTC.

The chain carries TRBV6-5 and TRBJ2-7; 10 bases line up with TRBD1. V trimming: 6 bases; J trimming: 6 bases; junction bases outside the gene matches: 11. CDR3 length equals 15 residues. The germline V gene has CDR1 MNHEY and CDR2 SVGAGI. The CDR3 reads CASSITGTGAGEQYF. The CDR3 DNA sequence: TGTGCCAGCAGCATCACCGGGACAGGGGCCGGCGAGCAGTACTTC.

V gene TRBV6-5 combines with J gene TRBJ1-5; D is undetermined. V gave up 6 bases and J gave up 2 bases, with 11 bases separating them. Per the germline V gene, CDR1 is MNHEY and CDR2 is SVGAGI. The length of the CDR3 is 14 residues. The CDR3 reads CASRPPYGNQPQHF. The CDR3 DNA follows: TGTGCCAGCAGGCCTCCCTACGGCAATCAGCCCCAGCATTTT.

This clone came up a few times. The rearrangement joins TRBV11-2 to TRBJ2-1, with D hard to call. The V gene lost 2 bases and the J gene lost 7 bases, with 6 bases spanning the gap. Germline V lookup: CDR1 SGHAT, CDR2 FQNNGV. The CDR3 is made up of 12 amino acids. In DNA, the CDR3 is TGTGCCAGCAGCTTAATAGAGAATGAGCAGTTCTTC. This sequence encodes CASSLIENEQFF.

The count of this clone is one. V is TRBV10-3 and J is TRBJ2-3; 9 bases map to TRBD1. With V trimmed by 5 bases and J by 1 base, 4 bases remained unmatched. The CDR3 runs 15 residues. Germline values: CDR1 ENHRY, CDR2 SYGVKD. The CDR3 reads CAISKTGGRTDTQYF. CDR3 nucleotides: TGTGCCATCAGTAAAACAGGGGGCCGCACAGATACGCAGTATTTT.

This chain links TRBV5-1 with TRBJ1-1; D gene uncertain. The CDR3 length is 13 residues. CDR1 SGHRS and CDR2 YFSETQ come from the germline V gene. Trimming pared 0 bases from V and 1 base from J, leaving 4 bases between. DNA for the CDR3: TGCGCCAGCAGCTTGGAGCGGAACACTGAAGCTTTCTTT. It translates to CASSLERNTEAFF.

The DNA for the CDR3 is TGCGCCAGCAGCCTCCTCTCGCGGGTATTTTACTACGAGCAGTACTTC. It codes for CASSLLSRVFYYEQYF. This rearrangement joins TRBV4-3 to TRBJ2-7; D is perhaps TRBD2 (5 bases). The CDR3 is 16 residues long. V was pared by 4 bases and J by 3 bases, with 19 bases between. Germline V gene lookup returns CDR1 LGHNA and CDR2 YSLEER.

This clone turned up a few times. This sequence joins TRBV4-1 and TRBJ1-4; the D is unclear. Germline CDR1 is MGHRA and CDR2 is YSYEKL. The CDR3 runs 16 residues. The V end lost 4 bases, the J end lost 0 bases, and 12 bases lay between the germline ends. The CDR3 DNA is TGCGCCAGCAGCCGCCTACACAGAACAACTAATGAAAAACTGTTTTTT. It specifies CASSRLHRTTNEKLFF.

This clone was seen only a few times. This chain joins TRBV11-2 and TRBJ1-1; 8 nucleotides agree with TRBD1. The CDR3 totals 12 residues. Germline trimming cut 3 bases from V and 10 bases from J; bases unmatched to any gene: 4. The V gene's germline CDR1 is SGHAT and CDR2 FQNNGV. The DNA for the CDR3 is TGTGCCAGCAGCTTCGCCGACAGGGGAGCTTTCTTT. This sequence encodes CASSFADRGAFF.

V gene TRBV6-5 combines with J gene TRBJ2-1, with unresolved D. Germline CDR1 is MNHEY and CDR2 is SVGAGI. This CDR3 region has 11 residues. Trimming cost V 5 bases and J 9 bases, with 8 bases left between them. In nucleotides, the CDR3 is TGTGCCAGCAGTGGTAGGAGTGAGCAGTTCTTC. Encoded protein: CASSGRSEQFF.

The chain recombines TRBV19 with TRBJ2-7, with 11 bases fitting TRBD1. The CDR3 spans 16 residues. Germline CDR1 and CDR2: LNHDA and SQIVND (reference sequence). V shed 6 bases and J 0 bases; nucleotides not matched to a gene: 7. Written as DNA, the CDR3 is TGTGCCAGTAGCCGGACAGGGGGCGACGCCTCCTACGAGCAGTACTTC. Translating it yields CASSRTGGDASYEQYF. The whole variable domain, remainder taken from reference TRBV19 and TRBJ2-7, is DGGITQSPKYLFRKEGQNVTLSCEQNLNHDAMYWYRQDPGQGLRLIYYSQIVNDFQKGDIAEGYSVSREKKESFPLTVTSAQKNPTAFYLCASSRTGGDASYEQYFGPGTRLTVT.

CDR3 DNA: TGTGCCAGCAGCTTGTTGGTCACTAATAATTCACCCCTCCACTTT. Translation gives CASSLLVTNNSPLHF. V is TRBV11-2 and J is TRBJ1-6; D unresolved. Deletions cut 3 bases from V and 5 bases from J, with 11 bases between. This CDR3 is 15 amino acids long. Germline V lookup: CDR1 SGHAT, CDR2 FQNNGV.

This clone turned up a few times. This rearrangement joins TRBV28 to TRBJ1-4, with a tentative D call TRBD1 (6 bases). CDR1 and CDR2 from the germline V gene are MDHEN and SYDVKM. CDR3 length: 17 residues. Trimming removed 3 bases from V and 6 bases from J, with 20 bases in between. The CDR3 is CASSLGIQGLSYEKLFF. DNA of the CDR3: TGTGCCAGCAGTTTGGGGATACAGGGATTATCGTATGAAAAACTGTTTTTT.

In nucleotides, the CDR3 is TGTGCCAGCAGCGGAACAGCTTCCACTGGAAACACCATATATTTT. Protein: CASSGTASTGNTIYF. This chain links TRBV9 with TRBJ1-3; no reliable D call. V was cut by 3 bases and J by 2 bases, with 12 bases left in between. The V gene's germline CDR1 is SGDLS and CDR2 YYNGEE. The CDR3 totals 15 residues.

The chain couples TRBV7-9 to TRBJ2-5; 8 bases match TRBD1. The germline V gene has CDR1 SEHNR and CDR2 FQNEAQ (reference sequence). J gave up 0 bases and V 3 bases, and 3 bases lay outside the gene matches. This CDR3 comprises 15 residues. The CDR3, as DNA: TGTGCCAGCAGCTTGTTACAGGGGGACCAAGAGACCCAGTACTTC. It yields the protein CASSLLQGDQETQYF.

This chain joins TRBV30 and TRBJ1-3; D is possibly TRBD1 (5 bases). Germline lookup yields CDR1 GTSNPN and CDR2 SVGIG (reference sequence). The CDR3 runs 14 residues. The V end lost 0 bases, the J end lost 4 bases, and 10 bases lay between the germline ends. The CDR3 is CAWSVIRGGNTIYF. In nucleotides, the CDR3 is TGTGCCTGGAGTGTAATCCGGGGGGGAAACACCATATATTTT.

This clone was seen once. The chain has TRBV11-2 and TRBJ2-2, with 7 nucleotides matching TRBD2. The CDR3 spans 18 residues. Trimming removed 4 bases from V and 3 bases from J; junction bases left unmatched: 14. Germline CDR1 is SGHAT and CDR2 is FQNNGV. CDR3 amino acids: CASSSFGDAGGYTGELFF. Written as DNA, the CDR3 is TGTGCCAGCAGCTCCTTCGGAGATGCCGGGGGGTACACCGGGGAGCTGTTTTTT.

This clone was found once. The genes are TRBV4-1 and TRBJ2-5; TRBD2 matches 15 bases. The V gene's germline CDR1 is MGHRA and CDR2 YSYEKL. Trimming cost V 4 bases and J 5 bases; bases outside gene matches: 23. The CDR3 loop spans 22 amino acids. Here the CDR3 reads CASSRSQIGTSGRLLRRETQYF. The DNA for the CDR3 is TGCGCCAGCAGCCGGTCTCAAATTGGGACTAGCGGGAGGCTATTACGGCGGGAGACCCAGTACTTC.

The chain carries TRBV9 and TRBJ2-7; D might be TRBD2 (5 bases). The CDR3 spans 14 residues. Germline CDR1 and CDR2: SGDLS and YYNGEE. Trimming left V 4 bases short and J 6 bases short, with 17 bases between. The CDR3 region is CASSIGLAPTEQYF. CDR3 coding DNA: TGTGCCAGCAGCATCGGACTGGCTCCTACCGAGCAGTACTTC.

This chain links TRBV29-1 with TRBJ1-2; D is possibly TRBD1 (5 bases). CDR3 length: 13 amino acids. CDR1 SQVTM and CDR2 ANQGSEA come from the germline V gene. Between the trimmed V and J ends, which lost 6 bases and 8 bases, there was a span of 19 bases. CDR3 region: CSVSWPTGDGYTF. Here the CDR3 DNA reads TGCAGCGTCTCCTGGCCTACAGGAGACGGCTACACCTTC.

The sample holds a few counts of this clone. The chain has TRBV7-9 and TRBJ2-1; possibly TRBD1 for D (6 bases). The CDR3 loop spans 16 amino acids. Trimming pared 5 bases from V and 5 bases from J, leaving 19 bases between. Germline loops: CDR1 SEHNR, CDR2 FQNEAQ (reference sequence). The CDR3 DNA follows: TGTGCCAGCAGCCAGACGTCCGGGACACTTCACAATGAGCAGTTCTTC. Translation gives CASSQTSGTLHNEQFF.

This sequence joins TRBV19 and TRBJ2-1; a weak D match, TRBD2 (7 bases). Germline V gives CDR1 LNHDA, CDR2 SQIVND (reference sequence). This CDR3 has 14 residues. The V end lost 7 bases, the J end lost 9 bases, and 19 bases lay between the germline ends. This CDR3 reads CASNEGGLLGEQFF. CDR3 nucleotides: TGTGCCAGTAATGAGGGGGGGCTCCTGGGTGAGCAGTTCTTC.

This clone has a handful of counts. The rearrangement joins TRBV4-1 to TRBJ2-3; TRBD2 aligns across 14 bases. V lost 0 bases, J lost 4 bases, and 6 bases stayed unmatched. The length of the CDR3 is 18 residues. The V gene's germline CDR1 is MGHRA and CDR2 YSYEKL. The CDR3 DNA reads TGCGCCAGCAGCCAAGACCGGGGACTAGCGGGAGATGCAGATACGCAGTATTTT. Its translation: CASSQDRGLAGDADTQYF.

Of note for this clone: Other nucleotide sequences from this sample produce the same CDR3. This chain uses TRBV18 with TRBJ2-2; 10 nucleotides align to TRBD2. J was trimmed by 1 base and V by 4 bases; bases with no gene match: 6. The V gene's germline CDR1 is KGHSH and CDR2 LQKENI. The CDR3 length is 17 residues. CDR3 in amino acids: CASSLRLAGQNTGELFF. DNA for the CDR3: TGTGCCAGCTCACTCCGACTAGCGGGTCAGAACACCGGGGAGCTGTTTTTT.

This chain joins TRBV11-3 and TRBJ2-5; no clear D gene. V dropped 4 bases and J dropped 3 bases, with 3 bases sitting between them. This CDR3 comprises 11 residues. The germline V gene encodes CDR1 SGHNT and CDR2 YENEEA. The CDR3 protein is CASSSEETQYF. The CDR3 nucleotides are TGTGCCAGCAGCTCCGAAGAGACCCAGTACTTC.

Of note for this clone: Other DNA sequences from this sample encode an identical CDR3 as well. The chain links TRBV2 to TRBJ1-2, with 11 bases identical to TRBD1. The CDR3 extends over 14 amino acids. Germline V CDR1 and CDR2: SNHLY, FYNNEI. J lost 7 bases, V lost 7 bases, and 8 bases had no gene match. The CDR3 region is CASIPGQGAGGYTF. CDR3 bases: TGTGCCAGCATACCTGGACAGGGGGCAGGTGGCTACACCTTC. The entire variable domain, with the rest obtained from reference TRBV2 and TRBJ1-2, is as follows: EPEVTQTPSHQVTQMGQEVILRCVPISNHLYFYWYRQILGQKVEFLVSFYNNEISEKSEIFDDQFSVERPDGSNFTLKIRSTKLEDSAMYFCASIPGQGAGGYTFGSGTRLTVV.

This clone was seen once. The V call is TRBV10-3, the J call TRBJ1-2, with 9 positions matching TRBD1. The CDR3 is 17 amino acids. Trimming cost V 0 bases and J 2 bases; bases outside gene matches: 7. The germline V gene has CDR1 ENHRY and CDR2 SYGVKD. The CDR3 DNA is TGTGCCATCAGTGAGTCCGGTCCCGGGACAGGGAACTATGGCTACACCTTC. This encodes CAISESGPGTGNYGYTF.

The sample holds one count of this clone. V and J are TRBV19 and TRBJ2-3; maybe TRBD1 (5 bases). The CDR3 contains 16 residues. V was pared by 8 bases and J by 4 bases, with 22 bases between. Germline-derived CDR1 and CDR2 are LNHDA and SQIVND (reference sequence). This CDR3 reads CASRPQGIRVSDTQYF. CDR3 coding DNA: TGTGCCAGTCGCCCCCAGGGAATAAGGGTATCAGATACGCAGTATTTT.

In its sample, this clone was seen a few times. The CDR3 DNA reads TGTGCCAGTAGTATGGGACAGGGAGGACTACGGGAGACCCAGTACTTC. It codes for CASSMGQGGLRETQYF. The chain uses TRBV19 and TRBJ2-5; TRBD1 matches at 9 bases. There are 16 residues in the CDR3. From germline, CDR1 is LNHDA and CDR2 SQIVND (reference sequence). The ends lost 3 bases at V and 5 bases at J; junction bases unmatched: 10.